The T cell receptor (beta chain) described here comes from a study of blood T cell repertoires in COVID-19. Study summary: Spain, Italy and the United States supplied samples that represented acute and convalescent COVID-19. PBMCs, B-cell-depleted T cells, or T cells provided the cDNA or gDNA that made up the material.

The CDR3 contains 17 residues. Germline CDR1 SGHDN, CDR2 FVKESK. Unmatched junction bases numbered 9, after V lost 0 bases and J lost 4 bases. As handled by the study authors: Amplification with reference gene primers provided the estimates of nucleated cell counts. TCRdb's copy holds only in-frame clones and misses some; the assay was immunoSEQ multiplex PCR. V and J calls and clone size are those listed in that table; D and trimming were worked out from the DNA. The repertoire holds 45,000 to 70,000 clones, with around 80% as singletons. The receptor was isolated from a woman older than 75 with acute or convalescent COVID-19. This chain uses TRBV14 with TRBJ1-2; TRBD1 aligns across 9 bases. The specimen sequenced was peripheral blood. The CDR3 coding sequence is TGTGCCAGCAGCCAAGACCTACCGGGACAGGGACTCTATGGCTACACCTTC. Translation gives CASSQDLPGQGLYGYTF. Together with reference TRBV14 and TRBJ1-2, the CDR3 gives the full variable domain: EAGVTQFPSHSVIEKGQTVTLRCDPISGHDNLYWYRRVMGKEIKFLLHFVKESKQDESGMPNNRFLAERTGGTYSTLKVQPAELEDSGVYFCASSQDLPGQGLYGYTFGSGTRLTVV.